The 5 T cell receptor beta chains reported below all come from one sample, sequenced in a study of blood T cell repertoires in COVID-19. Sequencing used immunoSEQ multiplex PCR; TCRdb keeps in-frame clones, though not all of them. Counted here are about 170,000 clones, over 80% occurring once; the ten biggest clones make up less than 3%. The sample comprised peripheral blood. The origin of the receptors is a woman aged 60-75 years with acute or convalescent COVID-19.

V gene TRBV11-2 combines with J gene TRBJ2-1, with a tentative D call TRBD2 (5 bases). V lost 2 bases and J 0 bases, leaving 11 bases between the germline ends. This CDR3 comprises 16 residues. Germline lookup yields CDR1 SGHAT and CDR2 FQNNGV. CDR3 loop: CASSLRGKASYNEQFF. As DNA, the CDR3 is TGTGCCAGCAGCTTACGGGGTAAGGCCTCCTACAATGAGCAGTTCTTC.

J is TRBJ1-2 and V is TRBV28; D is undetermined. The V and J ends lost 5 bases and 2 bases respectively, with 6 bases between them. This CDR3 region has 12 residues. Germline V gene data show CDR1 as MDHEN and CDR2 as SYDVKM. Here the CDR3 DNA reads TGTGCCAGCAGTCCGAGGAACTATGGCTACACCTTC. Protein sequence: CASSPRNYGYTF.

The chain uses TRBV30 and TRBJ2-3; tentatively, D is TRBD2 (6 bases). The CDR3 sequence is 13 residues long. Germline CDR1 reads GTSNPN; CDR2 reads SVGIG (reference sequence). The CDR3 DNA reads TGTGCACTAAGGCCTAGCGGCACAGATACGCAGTATTTT. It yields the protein CALRPSGTDTQYF.

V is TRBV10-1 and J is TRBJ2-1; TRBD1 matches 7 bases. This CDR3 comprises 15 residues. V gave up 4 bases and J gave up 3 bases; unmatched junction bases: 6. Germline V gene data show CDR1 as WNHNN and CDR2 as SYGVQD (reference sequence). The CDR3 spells CASSGRDRSYNEQFF. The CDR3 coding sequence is TGCGCCAGCAGTGGTAGGGACAGAAGCTACAATGAGCAGTTCTTC.

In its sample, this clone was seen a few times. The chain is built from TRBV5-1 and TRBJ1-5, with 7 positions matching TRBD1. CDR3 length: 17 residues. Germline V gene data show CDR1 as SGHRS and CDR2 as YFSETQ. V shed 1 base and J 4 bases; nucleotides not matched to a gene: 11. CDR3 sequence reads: CASSLTSPGQTNQPQHF. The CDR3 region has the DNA TGCGCCAGCAGCTTGACCTCTCCGGGACAGACTAATCAGCCCCAGCATTTT.